The TCR beta chain under discussion was sequenced for a study of CD8+ T cells in alopecia areata. PBMCs were stained for CD3, CD4 and CD8, and CD4+ and CD8+ T cells were sorted. Investigators isolated RNA and reverse transcribed it into cDNA to act as the sequencing template. TCRdb's copy holds only in-frame clones and misses some; the assay was immunoSEQ multiplex PCR. The sample comprises about 110,000 clones, roughly 60% of which are singletons, and approximately 22% rests with the top ten. The source is a human donor in good health. Sequencing was performed on CD8+ T cells sorted from blood.

Here the CDR3 DNA reads TGTGCCAGCAGCCAAAGGTGGCAGGCCCCAGATACGCAGTATTTT. This codes for CASSQRWQAPDTQYF. The chain couples TRBV7-9 to TRBJ2-3; D unclear. This CDR3 is 15 amino acids long. The ends were cut back, 5 bases at V and 4 bases at J, with 16 bases in the middle. The germline CDR1 and CDR2 sequences are SEHNR and FQNEAQ (reference sequence).